This T cell receptor (beta chain) originates from a study of cytomegalovirus exposure and HLA in healthy donors. Whole-study context: The same platform was used for the 120 validation repertoires and the approximately 700 first-cohort repertoires, a later analysis reported.

Whole-study results and caveats: Three chains linked to CMV were shown in vitro to be specific for CMV antigens.

Using immunoSEQ multiplex PCR, the repertoire was profiled, and TCRdb retains in-frame clones only, with some absent. Of tens of thousands of clones listed, 96% are singletons. The CDR3 is 15 residues long. Germline V CDR1 and CDR2: MGHRA, YSYEKL. Deletions cut 1 base from V and 6 bases from J, with 15 bases between. Worth noting for this clone: The antigen remains unidentified.

The validation cohort, a group of 120 or so subjects, included the donors and was separate from the roughly 670-subject first cohort. V and J are TRBV4-1 and TRBJ1-1; D not certain. The sequenced sample was PBMCs. This clonotype was sampled from a woman aged 18-35 years in good health and CMV-seropositive. This CDR3 reads CASSQGVRDGAEAFF. The DNA of the CDR3 is TGCGCCAGCAGCCAAGGGGTCCGAGACGGGGCTGAAGCTTTCTTT.